These 30 T cell receptor beta chains came from one sample sequenced in a study of blood T cell repertoires in COVID-19. Libraries were prepared by immunoSEQ multiplex PCR; TCRdb keeps only in-frame clonotypes and omits some of them. The data contain 70,000 or so clones, over 75% of them singletons. The sequenced material came from peripheral blood. The receptors were gathered from a woman older than 75 with active or convalescent COVID-19.

This chain uses TRBV29-1 with TRBJ1-1; weak D call: TRBD1 (5 bases). Trimming left V 7 bases short and J 10 bases short, with 16 bases between. Germline lookup yields CDR1 SQVTM and CDR2 ANQGSEA. This CDR3 has 11 amino acids. DNA of the CDR3: TGCAGCGGGGTCGGGGGGAAGGGAGCTTTCTTT. Protein: CSGVGGKGAFF.

The V call is TRBV7-2, the J call TRBJ1-2, with D tentatively TRBD1 (5 bases). The V gene's germline CDR1 is SGHTA and CDR2 FQGNSA. Trimming took off 7 bases at V and 3 bases at J, with 15 bases between the two ends. CDR3 size: 14 residues. CDR3 amino acids: CASTPDPGDYGYTF. The DNA for the CDR3 is TGTGCCAGCACTCCCGATCCGGGGGACTATGGCTACACCTTC.

V usage is TRBV5-4 and J usage is TRBJ1-1; 7 bases line up with TRBD1. Germline CDR1 and CDR2: SGHNT and YYREEE (reference sequence). V lost 2 bases and J lost 8; bases outside the gene matches: 12. CDR3 length: 15 residues. The CDR3 reads CASSFVERGGVEAFF. CDR3 nucleotide sequence: TGTGCCAGCAGCTTTGTGGAGAGAGGGGGCGTAGAAGCTTTCTTT.

The rearrangement joins TRBV2 to TRBJ2-3, with D perhaps TRBD2 (5 bases). CDR3 length: 13 amino acids. Trimming stripped 0 bases from V and 4 bases from J, with 5 bases between. The germline V gene encodes CDR1 SNHLY and CDR2 FYNNEI. The CDR3 reads CASSEARADTQYF. CDR3 nucleotides: TGTGCCAGCAGTGAAGCGAGGGCAGATACGCAGTATTTT.

The chain joins TRBV29-1 to TRBJ2-7; a possible D gene is TRBD2 (7 bases). CDR3 length equals 14 residues. CDR1 and CDR2 from the germline V gene are SQVTM and ANQGSEA. V was pared by 7 bases and J by 5 bases, with 21 bases between. The CDR3 loop is CSGGLGGSGDEQYF. CDR3 in DNA: TGCAGCGGGGGGCTCGGCGGGAGCGGGGACGAGCAGTACTTC.

In the case of this clone: This sample includes further DNA sequences coding for the same CDR3. J is TRBJ2-1 and V is TRBV4-1; 12 bases match TRBD1. The CDR3 loop spans 15 amino acids. Losses at the gene ends were 4 bases for V and 6 bases for J; bases not matched to a gene: 4. Germline values: CDR1 MGHRA, CDR2 YSYEKL. Here the CDR3 DNA reads TGCGCCAGCAGCCCGGGACAGGGGGCTGTCAATGAGCAGTTCTTC. It yields the protein CASSPGQGAVNEQFF.

This chain connects TRBV5-4 to TRBJ1-3; the D is unclear. This CDR3 contains 14 residues. Germline V lookup: CDR1 SGHNT, CDR2 YYREEE (reference sequence). Trimming removed 0 bases from V and 8 bases from J, with 12 bases in between. The chain's CDR3 is CASSLVNRLDTIYF. CDR3 bases: TGTGCCAGCAGCTTGGTGAACCGACTGGACACCATATATTTT.

The chain employs TRBV29-1 and TRBJ2-5; weak D call: TRBD1 (6 bases). Trimming pared 5 bases from V and 7 bases from J, leaving 17 bases between. The CDR3 has 13 amino acids. Germline V gene sequence: CDR1 SQVTM, CDR2 ANQGSEA. The CDR3 nucleotides are TGCAGCGTTTGGGCAGGGGAAGTCGGGACCCAGTACTTC. It encodes CSVWAGEVGTQYF.

V gene TRBV7-2 combines with J gene TRBJ2-7; 12 bases match TRBD2. This CDR3 is built from 16 residues. Unmatched junction bases numbered 9, after V lost 5 bases and J lost 4 bases. The germline CDR1 and CDR2 sequences are SGHTA and FQGNSA. The CDR3 DNA reads as TGTGCCAGCAGCCCACCCGGACTAGCGGGGAGATACGAGCAGTACTTC. Its protein product is CASSPPGLAGRYEQYF.

The chain carries TRBV7-2 and TRBJ2-3; D call uncertain. CDR1 and CDR2 from the germline V gene are SGHTA and FQGNSA. V lost 2 bases and J lost 1, with 7 bases in between. The CDR3 loop spans 14 amino acids. CDR3 sequence: CASSLPPGTDTQYF. The DNA for the CDR3 is TGTGCCAGCAGCTTACCTCCTGGCACAGATACGCAGTATTTT.

This clone came up once. The chain employs TRBV18 and TRBJ1-2, with 7 bases lining up with TRBD1. Germline V gives CDR1 KGHSH, CDR2 LQKENI. This CDR3 comprises 13 residues. J lost 7 bases, V lost 4 bases, and 6 bases had no gene match. The CDR3 protein is CASSLDRVSGYTF. The CDR3 DNA sequence: TGTGCCAGCTCACTTGACAGGGTCTCTGGCTACACCTTC. The whole variable domain, remainder taken from reference TRBV18 and TRBJ1-2, is NAGVMQNPRHLVRRRGQEARLRCSPMKGHSHVYWYRQLPEEGLKFMVYLQKENIIDESGMPKERFSAEFPKEGPSILRIQQVVRGDSAAYFCASSLDRVSGYTFGSGTRLTVV.

This chain links TRBV10-3 with TRBJ2-3; TRBD2 agrees at 7 bases. CDR3 size: 12 residues. Germline V gene sequence: CDR1 ENHRY, CDR2 SYGVKD. The V and J ends lost 11 bases and 2 bases, in that order; junction bases with no gene match: 4. The CDR3 loop reads CAARGDTDTQYF. CDR3 DNA sequence: TGTGCCGCCCGGGGGGACACAGATACGCAGTATTTT.

Only one count was recorded for this clone. The V and J genes are TRBV5-6 and TRBJ1-2; D is unresolved. V was cut by 0 bases and J by 8 bases, with 14 bases left in between. The CDR3 consists of 14 residues. Germline-derived CDR1 and CDR2 are SGHDT and YYEEEE. The CDR3, as DNA: TGTGCCAGCAGCTTGGGTCCAGGACTACAGGGCTACACCTTC. It yields the protein CASSLGPGLQGYTF.

This clone appeared once. V usage is TRBV2 and J usage is TRBJ2-4, with D possibly TRBD2 on 5 matching bases. Trimming removed 7 bases from V and 3 bases from J, with 16 bases in between. The CDR3 runs to 15 residues. The germline gives CDR1 SNHLY, CDR2 FYNNEI. CDR3 coding DNA: TGTGCCAGCACCTCTCCGGGGTTGGGCAAAAACATTCAGTACTTC. Translation: CASTSPGLGKNIQYF.

The J gene is TRBJ1-2, the V gene TRBV3-1 (or the pseudogene TRBV3-2); possibly TRBD1 for D (6 bases). This CDR3 contains 13 residues. Germline CDR1 is LGHDT and CDR2 is YNNKEL (reference sequence). Trimming took off 4 bases at V and 7 bases at J, with 13 bases between the two ends. Here the CDR3 reads CASSPRGVGGYTF. The CDR3 DNA is TGTGCCAGCAGCCCCAGGGGAGTTGGTGGCTACACCTTC.

The rearrangement joins TRBV7-2 to TRBJ2-5, with 14 bases that match TRBD2. The germline gives CDR1 SGHTA, CDR2 FQGNSA. J gave up 4 bases and V 1 base, and 2 bases lay outside the gene matches. This CDR3 has 16 amino acids. The CDR3 spells CASSLEGTSGGETQYF. The CDR3 region has the DNA TGTGCCAGCAGCTTAGAGGGGACTAGCGGGGGAGAGACCCAGTACTTC.

The V call is TRBV5-6, the J call TRBJ2-4, with a tentative D call TRBD2 (6 bases). The CDR3 is 14 amino acids. Trimming removed 0 bases at V and 6 bases at J, with 10 bases between. The germline CDR1 and CDR2 sequences are SGHDT and YYEEEE. As DNA, the CDR3 is TGTGCCAGCAGCTTGGCTACGGGACTAAACATTCAGTACTTC. Its translation is CASSLATGLNIQYF.

V gene TRBV6-5 combines with J gene TRBJ1-6; weak D call: TRBD1 (5 bases). The germline gives CDR1 MNHEY, CDR2 SVGAGI. Trimming removed 6 bases from V and 7 bases from J, with 13 bases in between. The CDR3 sequence is 14 residues long. The CDR3 DNA sequence: TGTGCCAGCAGGGGGGGACTGCTGAATTCACCCCTCCACTTT. Amino acids: CASRGGLLNSPLHF.

The chain is built from TRBV10-1 and TRBJ2-3; no clear D gene. The CDR3 is 16 amino acids. The V end lost 3 bases, the J end lost 11 bases, and 24 bases lay between the germline ends. The germline gives CDR1 WNHNN, CDR2 SYGVQD (reference sequence). CDR3 region: CASSERPTRSTDWQYF. In nucleotides, the CDR3 is TGCGCCAGCAGTGAAAGGCCGACCCGTTCCACAGATTGGCAGTATTTT.

This chain joins TRBV5-5 and TRBJ1-5; no reliable D call. This CDR3 contains 13 residues. Germline V lookup: CDR1 SGHKS, CDR2 YYEKEE (reference sequence). Between the trimmed V and J ends, which lost 2 bases and 7 bases, there was a span of 10 bases. CDR3 protein: CASSFRDEQPQHF. The CDR3 DNA follows: TGTGCCAGCAGCTTTCGTGATGAGCAGCCCCAGCATTTT.

The CDR3 here is CAWSGVRRKQETQYF. The CDR3 DNA follows: TGTGCCTGGAGTGGGGTAAGGAGGAAGCAGGAGACCCAGTACTTC. V usage is TRBV30 and J usage is TRBJ2-5, with D possibly matching TRBD2 (5 bases). The ends were cut back, 1 base at V and 5 bases at J, with 17 bases in the middle. CDR3 length equals 15 residues. Germline V gives CDR1 GTSNPN, CDR2 SVGIG (reference sequence).

The J gene is TRBJ2-5, the V gene TRBV2, with TRBD2 matching over 7 bases. The ends lost 6 bases at V and 9 bases at J; junction bases unmatched: 10. The CDR3 totals 13 residues. CDR1 and CDR2 (germline): SNHLY, FYNNEI. The CDR3 DNA is TGTGCCAGCAGCAGGACTAGTTGGGTGGCCCAGTACTTC. Residues: CASSRTSWVAQYF.

In this sample, this clone turned up many times. The J gene is TRBJ2-7, the V gene TRBV6-2 or TRBV6-3; TRBD1 is a possible D gene (6 bases). The CDR3 consists of 13 residues. The germline V and J ends were trimmed by 6 bases and 6 bases, with 15 bases remaining between them. CDR1 and CDR2 (germline): MNHEY, SVGEGT. The CDR3 protein is CASSPLDSLEQYF. CDR3 nucleotides: TGTGCCAGCAGCCCACTGGACAGTCTCGAGCAGTACTTC.

The chain employs TRBV27 and TRBJ1-6, with a weak D call TRBD1 (6 bases). Germline-derived CDR1 and CDR2 are MNHEY and SMNVEV (reference sequence). The V end lost 5 bases, the J end lost 7 bases, and 15 bases lay between the germline ends. CDR3 length equals 15 residues. The CDR3 protein is CASSLSGGGNSPLHF. CDR3 nucleotides: TGTGCCAGCAGTCTCTCTGGGGGGGGCAATTCACCCCTCCACTTT.

This chain joins TRBV7-3 and TRBJ2-3; TRBD2 agrees at 8 bases. The V gene's germline CDR1 is SGHTA and CDR2 FQGTGA. V lost 1 base, J lost 5 bases, and 8 bases stayed unmatched. This CDR3 contains 16 residues. The CDR3 nucleotides read TGTGCCAGCAGCTTAAGAGCCCGGGGGGGGCAAGATACGCAGTATTTT. Translating gives CASSLRARGGQDTQYF.

The V and J genes are TRBV7-7 and TRBJ1-2; 7 bases fit TRBD1. Germline CDR1 is SSHAT and CDR2 is FNYEAQ (reference sequence). This CDR3 is 12 amino acids long. J lost 5 bases, V lost 5 bases, and 2 bases had no gene match. The CDR3 protein is CASSTGVYGYTF. DNA for the CDR3: TGTGCCAGCAGCACAGGGGTTTATGGCTACACCTTC.

The chain is built from TRBV7-2 and TRBJ2-2; 8 bases match TRBD1. V gave up 6 bases and J gave up 0 bases; unmatched junction bases: 6. This CDR3 is 16 amino acids long. Germline lookup yields CDR1 SGHTA and CDR2 FQGNSA. CDR3 DNA: TGTGCCAGCAGGAACCAGGGGGCGGCGAACACCGGGGAGCTGTTTTTT. Translation: CASRNQGAANTGELFF.

This clone was recorded once. The chain links TRBV11-2 to TRBJ1-6, with 8 bases identical to TRBD1. Germline lookup yields CDR1 SGHAT and CDR2 FQNNGV. Germline trimming cut 5 bases from V and 2 bases from J; bases unmatched to any gene: 11. This CDR3 comprises 18 residues. The CDR3 DNA follows: TGTGCCAGCAGCATAACGACAGGGGCCTACGCCTATAATTCACCCCTCCACTTT. It encodes CASSITTGAYAYNSPLHF.

The chain combines TRBV11-3 with TRBJ1-2; 9 nucleotides agree with TRBD1. V was pared by 6 bases and J by 4 bases, with 18 bases of the junction left unmatched. The CDR3 is made up of 18 amino acids. Germline loops: CDR1 SGHNT, CDR2 YENEEA. The CDR3 sequence is CASSFYRDREKRGYGYTF. CDR3 DNA sequence: TGTGCCAGCAGTTTTTACCGGGACAGGGAAAAAAGAGGCTATGGCTACACCTTC.

The chain carries TRBV6-5 and TRBJ1-5; D is undetermined. Germline assignment: CDR1 MNHEY and CDR2 SVGAGI. Trimming pared 7 bases from V and 1 base from J, leaving 11 bases between. The CDR3 length is 14 residues. The CDR3 sequence: CASNPGLSNQPQHF. The CDR3 coding sequence is TGTGCCAGCAATCCGGGGTTGAGCAATCAGCCCCAGCATTTT.